One and the same sample provided the 26 T cell receptor beta chains below, sequenced in a study of cytomegalovirus exposure and HLA in healthy donors. The PCR contained 60 Vbeta and 13 Jbeta primers. Sequencing used immunoSEQ multiplex PCR; TCRdb keeps in-frame clones, though not all of them. The repertoire has about 84,000 clones, just under 80% of them found once; the top ten carry 2% to 3%. What was sequenced was PBMCs. These receptors were collected from a male donor in good health and CMV-seropositive.

The V call is TRBV4-1, the J call TRBJ1-1, with a tentative D call TRBD1 (6 bases). The germline CDR1 and CDR2 sequences are MGHRA and YSYEKL. The V end lost 4 bases, the J end lost 5 bases, and 17 bases lay between the germline ends. There are 15 residues in the CDR3. The CDR3 coding sequence is TGCGCCAGCAGCCCCCCTACAGGGCTCAGTACTGAAGCTTTCTTT. This translates into CASSPPTGLSTEAFF.

The chain combines TRBV21-1 with TRBJ2-7; the table's D call, TRBD2, has no DNA check behind it. TRBV21-1 is a recognized pseudogene. The CDR3 totals 17 residues. The CDR3 DNA reads TGTGCCAGCAGCAAAACAGAAGAAACTAGCGGGACCTACGAGCAGTACTTC. As protein: CASSKTEETSGTYEQYF.

A few counts support this clone. This chain joins TRBV9 and TRBJ1-1, with D possibly TRBD1 on 5 matching bases. This CDR3 region has 15 residues. V lost 0 bases to trimming and J lost 1 base, with 10 bases between them. Germline CDR1 is SGDLS and CDR2 is YYNGEE. CDR3 loop: CASSVGGQGNTEAFF. The CDR3 nucleotides read TGTGCCAGCAGCGTAGGTGGGCAGGGGAACACTGAAGCTTTCTTT.

The J gene is TRBJ2-3, the V gene TRBV11-3; a weak D match, TRBD2 (5 bases). CDR1 is SGHNT, CDR2 YENEEA, per germline. V was pared by 5 bases and J by 5 bases, with 11 bases between. CDR3 length: 13 residues. As DNA, the CDR3 is TGTGCCAGCAGCCCCCTGAGGGAAGATACGCAGTATTTT. It is translated as CASSPLREDTQYF.

The rearrangement uses TRBV28 and TRBJ1-5; TRBD1 is a possible D gene (5 bases). Trimming stripped 8 bases from V and 3 bases from J, with 17 bases between. Looked up from germline, CDR1 is MDHEN and CDR2 is SYDVKM. The CDR3 has 15 amino acids. The CDR3 nucleotides read TGTGCCAGCCTATATGCGACAGCCAACAATCAGCCCCAGCATTTT. Residues: CASLYATANNQPQHF.

CDR3 amino acids: CASSIRTSGILDEQYF. Here the CDR3 DNA reads TGTGCCAGTAGTATCAGGACTAGCGGGATACTGGACGAGCAGTACTTC. The chain is built from TRBV19 and TRBJ2-7; 12 bases are shared with TRBD2. Germline V gene sequence: CDR1 LNHDA, CDR2 SQIVND (reference sequence). After removal of 3 bases from V and 5 bases from J, the junction contained 8 bases not matched to a gene. CDR3 length equals 16 residues.

This chain links TRBV28 with TRBJ1-4, with a possible D match to TRBD1 (5 bases). V was clipped by 5 bases and J by 4 bases, with 14 bases between them. The CDR3 contains 15 residues. The germline CDR1 and CDR2 sequences are MDHEN and SYDVKM. In DNA form, the CDR3 reads TGTGCCAGCAGTCTGGCCCAGGGCCTTAATGAAAAACTGTTTTTT. Translated: CASSLAQGLNEKLFF.

This clone qualifies as medium-sized (0.01 to 0.1%). The CDR3 loop reads CASGVSTGHETQYF. CDR3 DNA: TGTGCCAGCGGGGTCTCGACAGGACACGAGACCCAGTACTTC. The genes are TRBV6-1 and TRBJ2-5, with D possibly TRBD1 on 6 matching bases. Germline CDR1 MNHNS, CDR2 SASEGT. CDR3 size: 14 residues. Deletions cut 8 bases from V and 5 bases from J, with 18 bases between.

This clone was recorded a few times. Other DNA variants within this sample encode the same CDR3. The chain couples TRBV4-3 to TRBJ2-7; perhaps TRBD2 as D (5 bases). Germline V gives CDR1 LGHNA, CDR2 YSLEER. V lost 0 bases and J lost 1, with 10 bases in between. This CDR3 comprises 15 residues. The DNA for the CDR3 is TGCGCCAGCAGCCAAGATCGGGGTACGTCCTACGAGCAGTACTTC. Its translation: CASSQDRGTSYEQYF.

On this clone: One junction end disagrees with the germline gene, perhaps due to a read error. The chain is built from TRBV7-7 and TRBJ2-1; 7 bases are a match to TRBD2. Germline CDR1 reads SSHAT; CDR2 reads FNYEAQ (reference sequence). There are 16 residues in the CDR3. The CDR3 nucleotides are TGTGCTAGCAGCTTAGCGGAGAGACTAGCCCCGGGTGAGCAGTTCTTC. Translation gives CASSLAERLAPGEQFF.

V is TRBV10-3 and J is TRBJ2-7; tentatively, D is TRBD2 (7 bases). The length of the CDR3 is 14 residues. V gave up 3 bases and J gave up 6 bases, with 15 bases separating them. The germline gives CDR1 ENHRY, CDR2 SYGVKD. The CDR3 protein is CAISEGGGTGEQYF. CDR3 bases: TGTGCCATCAGTGAAGGCGGGGGCACAGGCGAGCAGTACTTC.

The V gene is TRBV5-1, the J gene TRBJ2-5, with 7 bases lining up with TRBD1. J lost 3 bases, V lost 6 bases, and 8 bases had no gene match. CDR3 length equals 14 residues. Germline CDR1 is SGHRS and CDR2 is YFSETQ. The CDR3 nucleotides are TGCGCCAGCACCATTCAGACAGGGAAAGAGACCCAGTACTTC. Its protein product is CASTIQTGKETQYF.

The genes are TRBV11-1 and TRBJ2-5; D is perhaps TRBD1 (5 bases). Trimming left V 5 bases short and J 1 base short, with 14 bases between. The germline V gene encodes CDR1 SGHAT and CDR2 FQDESV (reference sequence). CDR3 length: 15 amino acids. The CDR3 nucleotides are TGTGCCAGCAGCCCCGACTCAGGGTTCCAAGAGACCCAGTACTTC. This codes for CASSPDSGFQETQYF.

The rearrangement uses TRBV18 and TRBJ2-5; 7 nucleotides line up with TRBD1. Germline V gene lookup returns CDR1 KGHSH and CDR2 LQKENI. The CDR3 spans 13 residues. Germline trimming cut 5 bases from V and 5 bases from J; bases unmatched to any gene: 5. The CDR3, as DNA: TGTGCCAGCTCAGACAGGGTTTTGGAGACCCAGTACTTC. This sequence encodes CASSDRVLETQYF.

The rearrangement uses TRBV11-2 and TRBJ2-7; the D gene is possibly TRBD2 (6 bases). Germline CDR1 reads SGHAT; CDR2 reads FQNNGV. The CDR3 length is 15 residues. V was clipped by 1 base and J by 1 base, with 11 bases between them. CDR3 sequence (DNA): TGTGCCAGCAGCTTAGCCTCTAGCGTGTCCTACGAGCAGTACTTC. Amino acids: CASSLASSVSYEQYF.

This chain connects TRBV21-1 to TRBJ1-5; TRBD1, the D gene given by the table, was not confirmed from the DNA. TRBV21-1 constitutes a pseudogene. CDR3 length equals 16 residues. CDR3 loop: CASSKGRTDSNQPQHF. CDR3 nucleotides: TGTGCCAGCAGCAAAGGTAGGACAGATAGCAATCAGCCCCAGCATTTT.

V and J are TRBV28 and TRBJ1-2; the D is unclear. Trimming removed 3 bases at V and 6 bases at J, with 14 bases between. The CDR3 extends over 14 amino acids. Germline V gives CDR1 MDHEN, CDR2 SYDVKM. CDR3 nucleotide sequence: TGTGCCAGCAGTTTCGGGAACAGAGTTCATGGCTACACCTTC. Translating it yields CASSFGNRVHGYTF.

V gene TRBV6-5 combines with J gene TRBJ2-7; 9 positions agree with TRBD1. CDR1 is MNHEY, CDR2 SVGAGI, per germline. V shed 2 bases and J 0 bases; nucleotides not matched to a gene: 5. This CDR3 comprises 16 residues. The CDR3 sequence: CASSYAGTGSSYEQYF. DNA for the CDR3: TGTGCCAGCAGTTACGCCGGGACAGGGAGCTCCTACGAGCAGTACTTC.

The J gene is TRBJ1-6, the V gene TRBV6-5; D uncertain. Germline V gene lookup returns CDR1 MNHEY and CDR2 SVGAGI. Trimming removed 2 bases at V and 6 bases at J, with 14 bases between. The CDR3 covers 16 residues. CDR3 nucleotide sequence: TGTGCCAGCAGTTACGAGCGGCGAGTGGCTAATTCACCCCTCCACTTT. Its protein product is CASSYERRVANSPLHF.

This rearrangement joins TRBV2 to TRBJ2-1; D unresolved. V was cut by 7 bases and J by 6 bases, with 7 bases left in between. Per the germline V gene, CDR1 is SNHLY and CDR2 is FYNNEI. The CDR3 sequence is 11 residues long. CDR3 sequence: CASNYFNEQFF. In DNA, the CDR3 is TGTGCCAGCAATTATTTCAATGAGCAGTTCTTC.

The chain has TRBV6-4 and TRBJ2-7; 12 bases line up with TRBD2. This CDR3 is built from 14 residues. Germline V gene sequence: CDR1 MRHNA, CDR2 SNTAGT. V was pared by 6 bases and J by 7 bases, with 7 bases of the junction left unmatched. The DNA of the CDR3 is TGTGCCAGCAGCAGACTAGCGGGAGTGGGAGAGCAGTACTTC. It is translated as CASSRLAGVGEQYF.

The chain employs TRBV10-2 and TRBJ1-1; 8 nucleotides line up with TRBD1. The CDR3 totals 13 residues. V gave up 6 bases and J gave up 5 bases; unmatched junction bases: 5. Germline values: CDR1 WSHSY, CDR2 SAAADI. The CDR3, as DNA: TGCGCCAGCAGCGACAGGGGCGTTACTGAAGCTTTCTTT. Residues: CASSDRGVTEAFF.

CDR3 region: CASSGSGGMNNEQFF. The CDR3 region has the DNA TGCGCCAGCAGCGGTAGCGGAGGGATGAACAATGAGCAGTTCTTC. The chain combines TRBV5-1 with TRBJ2-1, with a tentative D call TRBD2 (6 bases). The CDR3 spans 15 residues. V gave up 4 bases and J gave up 5 bases, with 16 bases separating them. Germline V gene sequence: CDR1 SGHRS, CDR2 YFSETQ.

The J gene is TRBJ2-5, the V gene TRBV29-1, with a possible D match to TRBD1 (8 bases). Trimming shortened V by 3 bases and J by 10 bases, and 21 bases separated the two germline ends. The CDR3 is 14 residues long. CDR1 and CDR2 (germline): SQVTM, ANQGSEA. The CDR3 is CSVDLGNTGGDQYF. The CDR3 region has the DNA TGCAGCGTTGATTTAGGGAATACAGGGGGGGACCAGTACTTC.

The chain recombines TRBV7-3 with TRBJ2-4; 8 bases fit TRBD2. The CDR3 covers 19 residues. The J segment lost 1 base and the V segment lost 1 base, leaving 12 bases of the junction unmatched. Germline assignment: CDR1 SGHTA and CDR2 FQGTGA. The CDR3 coding sequence is TGTGCCAGCAGCTTAAAGAGAGGCGGGGGGCTGGTGGCCAAAAACATTCAGTACTTC. Translation gives CASSLKRGGGLVAKNIQYF.

The CDR3: CASTIGPGQDGEQYF. In DNA form, the CDR3 reads TGTGCCAGCACTATCGGGCCGGGACAGGATGGCGAGCAGTACTTC. J is TRBJ2-7 and V is TRBV6-6, with TRBD1 matching over 8 bases. Germline trimming cut 7 bases from V and 6 bases from J; bases unmatched to any gene: 14. The germline V gene encodes CDR1 MNHNY and CDR2 SVGAGI (reference sequence). There are 15 residues in the CDR3.